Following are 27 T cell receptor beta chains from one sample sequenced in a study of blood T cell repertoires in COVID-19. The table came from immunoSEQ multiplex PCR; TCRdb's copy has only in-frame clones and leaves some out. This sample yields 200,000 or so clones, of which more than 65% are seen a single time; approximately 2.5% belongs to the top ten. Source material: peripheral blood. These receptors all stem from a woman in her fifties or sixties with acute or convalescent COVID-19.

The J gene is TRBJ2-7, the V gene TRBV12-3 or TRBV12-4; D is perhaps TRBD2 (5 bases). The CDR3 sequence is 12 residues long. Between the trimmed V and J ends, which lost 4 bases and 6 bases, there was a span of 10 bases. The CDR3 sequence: CASSSGLGEQYF. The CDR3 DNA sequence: TGTGCCAGCAGTTCCGGACTCGGCGAGCAGTACTTC.

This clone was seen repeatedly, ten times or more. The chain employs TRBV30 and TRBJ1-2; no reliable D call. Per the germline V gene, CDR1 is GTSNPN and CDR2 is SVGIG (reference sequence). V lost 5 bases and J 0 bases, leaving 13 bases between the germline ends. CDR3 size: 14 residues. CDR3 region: CAWGSYHSNYGYTF. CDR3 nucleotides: TGTGCCTGGGGGAGCTACCATTCTAACTATGGCTACACCTTC.

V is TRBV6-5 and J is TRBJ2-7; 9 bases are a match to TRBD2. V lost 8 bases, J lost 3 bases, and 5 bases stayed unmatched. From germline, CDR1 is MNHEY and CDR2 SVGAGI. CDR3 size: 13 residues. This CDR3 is CASRAGGRYEQYF. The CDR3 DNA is TGTGCCAGCCGAGCGGGGGGCCGCTACGAGCAGTACTTC.

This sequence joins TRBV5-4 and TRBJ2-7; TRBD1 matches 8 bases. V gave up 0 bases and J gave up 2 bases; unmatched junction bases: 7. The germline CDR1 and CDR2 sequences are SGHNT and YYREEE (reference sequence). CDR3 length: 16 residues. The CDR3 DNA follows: TGTGCCAGCAGCTTGGCGGCAGGGGGCATAGCCTACGAGCAGTACTTC. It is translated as CASSLAAGGIAYEQYF. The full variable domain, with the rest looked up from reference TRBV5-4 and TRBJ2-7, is ETGVTQSPTHLIKTRGQQVTLRCSSQSGHNTVSWYQQALGQGPQFIFQYYREEENGRGNFPPRFSGLQFPNYSSELNVNALELDDSALYLCASSLAAGGIAYEQYFGPGTRLTVT.

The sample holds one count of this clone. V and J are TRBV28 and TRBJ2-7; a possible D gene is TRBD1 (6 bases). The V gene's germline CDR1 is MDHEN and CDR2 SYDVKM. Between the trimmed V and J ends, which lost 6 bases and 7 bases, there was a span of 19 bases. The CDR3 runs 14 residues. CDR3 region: CASSRPGDIREQYF. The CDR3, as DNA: TGTGCCAGCAGCCGACCAGGGGACATACGGGAGCAGTACTTC. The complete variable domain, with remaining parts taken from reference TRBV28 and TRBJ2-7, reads DVKVTQSSRYLVKRTGEKVFLECVQDMDHENMFWYRQDPGLGLRLIYFSYDVKMKEKGDIPEGYSVSREKKERFSLILESASTNQTSMYLCASSRPGDIREQYFGPGTRLTVT.

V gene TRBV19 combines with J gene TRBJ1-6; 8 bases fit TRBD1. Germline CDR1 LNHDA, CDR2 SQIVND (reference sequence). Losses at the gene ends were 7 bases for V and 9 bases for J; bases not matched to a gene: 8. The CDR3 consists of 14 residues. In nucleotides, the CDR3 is TGTGCCAGTAAGACAGGGGCCCTAGGTTCACCCCTCCACTTT. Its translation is CASKTGALGSPLHF.

The CDR3: CASSLGGTGNEKLFF. The CDR3 DNA sequence: TGTGCCAGCAGCTTAGGTGGGACAGGGAATGAAAAACTGTTTTTT. V gene TRBV7-2 combines with J gene TRBJ1-4; TRBD1 agrees at 9 bases. CDR1 is SGHTA, CDR2 FQGNSA, per germline. After removal of 1 base from V and 5 bases from J, the junction contained 2 bases not matched to a gene. The CDR3 runs 15 residues.

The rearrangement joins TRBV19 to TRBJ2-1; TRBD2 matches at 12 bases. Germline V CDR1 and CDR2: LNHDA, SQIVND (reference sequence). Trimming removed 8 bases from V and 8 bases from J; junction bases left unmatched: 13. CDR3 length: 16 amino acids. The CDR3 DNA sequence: TGTGCCAGTCGCACCAATCTAGCGGGGGGGCCGTATGAGCAGTTCTTC. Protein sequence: CASRTNLAGGPYEQFF.

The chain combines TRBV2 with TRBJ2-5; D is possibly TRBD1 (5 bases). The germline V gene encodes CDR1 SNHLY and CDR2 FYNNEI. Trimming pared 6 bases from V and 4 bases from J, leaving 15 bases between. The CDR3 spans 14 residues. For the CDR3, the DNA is TGTGCCAGCAGCCGAACGACAGCACGAGAGACCCAGTACTTC. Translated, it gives CASSRTTARETQYF. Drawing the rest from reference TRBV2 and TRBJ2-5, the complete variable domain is EPEVTQTPSHQVTQMGQEVILRCVPISNHLYFYWYRQILGQKVEFLVSFYNNEISEKSEIFDDQFSVERPDGSNFTLKIRSTKLEDSAMYFCASSRTTARETQYFGPGTRLLVL.

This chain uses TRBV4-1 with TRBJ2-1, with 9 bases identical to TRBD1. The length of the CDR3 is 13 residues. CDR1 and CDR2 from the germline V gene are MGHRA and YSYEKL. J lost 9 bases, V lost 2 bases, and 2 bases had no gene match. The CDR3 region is CASSQNRGREQFF. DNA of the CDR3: TGCGCCAGCAGCCAAAACAGGGGGCGTGAGCAGTTCTTC.

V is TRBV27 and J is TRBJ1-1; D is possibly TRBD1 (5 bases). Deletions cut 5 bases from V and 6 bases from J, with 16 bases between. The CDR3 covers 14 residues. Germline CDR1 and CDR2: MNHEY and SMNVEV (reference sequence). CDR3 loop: CASSRGFGGAEAFF. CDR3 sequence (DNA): TGTGCCAGCAGTCGGGGGTTTGGGGGGGCTGAAGCTTTCTTT.

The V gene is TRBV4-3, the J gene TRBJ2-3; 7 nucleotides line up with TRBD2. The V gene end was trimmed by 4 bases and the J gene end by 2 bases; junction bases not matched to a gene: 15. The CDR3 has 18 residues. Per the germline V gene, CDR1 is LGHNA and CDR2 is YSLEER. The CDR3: CASSLNPVTGGYTDTQYF. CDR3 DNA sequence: TGCGCCAGCAGCCTCAACCCCGTTACGGGGGGATACACAGATACGCAGTATTTT.

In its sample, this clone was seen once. CDR3: CASSPPSTGGQGYTF. CDR3 coding DNA: TGCGCCAGCAGCCCCCCTTCTACAGGGGGACAAGGCTACACCTTC. The chain recombines TRBV5-1 with TRBJ1-2, with TRBD1 matching over 8 bases. Germline CDR1 and CDR2: SGHRS and YFSETQ. The CDR3 has 15 amino acids. Unmatched junction bases numbered 13, after V lost 4 bases and J lost 8 bases.

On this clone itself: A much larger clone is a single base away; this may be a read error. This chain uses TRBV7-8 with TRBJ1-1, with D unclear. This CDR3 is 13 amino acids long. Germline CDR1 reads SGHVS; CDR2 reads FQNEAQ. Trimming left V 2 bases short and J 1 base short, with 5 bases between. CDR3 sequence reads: CASSLSGNTEAFF. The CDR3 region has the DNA TGTGCCAGCAGCTTATCAGGGAACACTGAAGCTTTCTTT.

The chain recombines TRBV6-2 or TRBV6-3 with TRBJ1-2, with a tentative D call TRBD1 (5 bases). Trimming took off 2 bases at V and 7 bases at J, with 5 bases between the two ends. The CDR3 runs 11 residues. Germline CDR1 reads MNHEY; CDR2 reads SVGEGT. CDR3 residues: CASSYRGGYTF. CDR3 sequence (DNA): TGTGCCAGCAGTTACAGGGGTGGCTACACCTTC.

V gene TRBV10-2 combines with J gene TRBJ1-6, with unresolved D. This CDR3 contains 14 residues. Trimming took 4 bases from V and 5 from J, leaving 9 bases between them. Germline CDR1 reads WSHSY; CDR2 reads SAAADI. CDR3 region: CASSGPGDNSPLHF. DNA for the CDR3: TGCGCCAGCAGTGGGCCGGGAGATAATTCACCCCTCCACTTT.

DNA for the CDR3: TGTGCCAGCAGCTTGAGGGATGAAGCTTTCTTT. Protein: CASSLRDEAFF. This chain connects TRBV7-9 to TRBJ1-1; D gene unclear. Germline V gene sequence: CDR1 SEHNR, CDR2 FQNEAQ (reference sequence). The V end lost 3 bases, the J end lost 7 bases, and 6 bases lay between the germline ends. This CDR3 spans 11 amino acids.

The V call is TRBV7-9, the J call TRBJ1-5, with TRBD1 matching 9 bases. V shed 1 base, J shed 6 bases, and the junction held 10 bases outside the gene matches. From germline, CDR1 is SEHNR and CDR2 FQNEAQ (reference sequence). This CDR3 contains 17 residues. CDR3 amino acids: CASSLVQGARMGQPQHF. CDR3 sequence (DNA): TGTGCCAGCAGCTTAGTACAGGGGGCACGAATGGGTCAGCCCCAGCATTTT.

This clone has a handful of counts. The CDR3 DNA reads as TGTGCCAGCAGCTTAACCCCGACAGGGCTGAACACTGAAGCTTTCTTT. It translates to CASSLTPTGLNTEAFF. The V call is TRBV7-3, the J call TRBJ1-1; 7 bases align to TRBD1. Germline CDR1 and CDR2: SGHTA and FQGTGA. Trimming at V came to 0 bases and at J to 0 bases, leaving 4 bases not matched to a gene. This CDR3 is 16 amino acids long.

CDR3 amino acids: CASSLEPAGETQYF. Written as DNA, the CDR3 is TGTGCCAGCAGCTTAGAACCCGCCGGGGAGACCCAGTACTTC. This chain uses TRBV11-2 with TRBJ2-5; D uncertain. The CDR3 consists of 14 residues. Germline assignment: CDR1 SGHAT and CDR2 FQNNGV. Between the trimmed V and J ends, which lost 0 bases and 5 bases, there was a span of 10 bases.

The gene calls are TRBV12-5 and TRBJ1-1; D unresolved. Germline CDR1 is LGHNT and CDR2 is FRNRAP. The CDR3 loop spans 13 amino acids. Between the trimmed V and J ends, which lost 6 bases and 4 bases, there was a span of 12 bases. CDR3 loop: CASGFTAATEAFF. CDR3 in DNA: TGTGCTAGTGGCTTCACGGCGGCCACTGAAGCTTTCTTT.

The CDR3 loop is CASTSTLSNQPQHF. The CDR3 coding sequence is TGTGCCAGCACCAGTACCCTTAGCAATCAGCCCCAGCATTTT. The J gene is TRBJ1-5, the V gene TRBV28; D is unclear. Trimming pared 7 bases from V and 0 bases from J, leaving 10 bases between. The CDR3 runs 14 residues. Per germline, CDR1 MDHEN and CDR2 SYDVKM.

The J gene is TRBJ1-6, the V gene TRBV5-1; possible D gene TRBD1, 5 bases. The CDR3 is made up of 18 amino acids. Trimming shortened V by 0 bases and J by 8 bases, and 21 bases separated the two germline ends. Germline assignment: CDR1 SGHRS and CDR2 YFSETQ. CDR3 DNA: TGCGCCAGCAGCTTGGAGGCCGGCGCGCGGCACAGGTATTCACCCCTCCACTTT. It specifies CASSLEAGARHRYSPLHF.

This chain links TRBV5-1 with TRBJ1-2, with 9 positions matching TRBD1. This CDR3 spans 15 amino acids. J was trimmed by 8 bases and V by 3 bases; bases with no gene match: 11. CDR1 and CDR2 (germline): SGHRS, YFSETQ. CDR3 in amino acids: CASSSVQMGQGGYTF. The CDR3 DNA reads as TGCGCCAGCAGCTCAGTACAAATGGGACAGGGAGGCTACACCTTC.

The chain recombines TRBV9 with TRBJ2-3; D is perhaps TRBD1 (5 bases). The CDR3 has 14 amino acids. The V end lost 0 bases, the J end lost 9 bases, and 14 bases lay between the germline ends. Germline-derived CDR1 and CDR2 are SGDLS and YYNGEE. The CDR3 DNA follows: TGTGCCAGCAGCGTAGCTGATTCAGGGATGACGCAGTATTTT. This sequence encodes CASSVADSGMTQYF.

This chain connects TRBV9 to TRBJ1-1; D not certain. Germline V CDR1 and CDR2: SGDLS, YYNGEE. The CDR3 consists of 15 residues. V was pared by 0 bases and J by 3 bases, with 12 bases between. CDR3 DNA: TGTGCCAGCAGCGTAGCTGGAGGGTATGACACTGAAGCTTTCTTT. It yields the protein CASSVAGGYDTEAFF.

DNA of the CDR3: TGCGCCAGCAGCCAAGATTTTGGGGGAGGACTTTCTTACGAGCAGTACTTC. Amino acids: CASSQDFGGGLSYEQYF. The rearrangement uses TRBV4-1 and TRBJ2-7, with D maybe TRBD2 (6 bases). Trimming took 0 bases from V and 4 from J, leaving 19 bases between them. CDR3 length: 17 amino acids. Per germline, CDR1 MGHRA and CDR2 YSYEKL.